The T cell receptor beta chain described here comes from a study of T cells in Graves' hyperthyroidism and ophthalmopathy. Findings of the study overall: Model predictions of ophthalmopathy came a median approximately 6.5 months before onset.

This CDR3 spans 14 amino acids. The V and J ends lost 3 bases and 6 bases, in that order; junction bases with no gene match: 5. An approximately 9.4 ml volume of fresh peripheral blood provided the PBMCs. This clonotype has ten or more counts. Its target is not known. TCR beta CDR3 region amplification was performed from RNA transcripts. A first-round RT-PCR of the TCR CDR3 used the HTBI primer set. From the multiplex PCR reads, TCRdb called clonotypes with MiXCR, one entry per CDR3 protein. The table records approximately 600,000 distinct CDR3 sequences, approximately 15% of them present only once. Material: blood. This chain links TRBV12-3 or TRBV12-4 with TRBJ2-1; 7 positions agree with TRBD1. The TCR originated in a woman in her late teens or twenties with Graves' ophthalmopathy. The CDR3 here is CASSLYRGSNEQFF. The CDR3 DNA follows: TGTGCCAGCAGTTTGTACAGGGGAAGCAATGAGCAGTTCTTC.